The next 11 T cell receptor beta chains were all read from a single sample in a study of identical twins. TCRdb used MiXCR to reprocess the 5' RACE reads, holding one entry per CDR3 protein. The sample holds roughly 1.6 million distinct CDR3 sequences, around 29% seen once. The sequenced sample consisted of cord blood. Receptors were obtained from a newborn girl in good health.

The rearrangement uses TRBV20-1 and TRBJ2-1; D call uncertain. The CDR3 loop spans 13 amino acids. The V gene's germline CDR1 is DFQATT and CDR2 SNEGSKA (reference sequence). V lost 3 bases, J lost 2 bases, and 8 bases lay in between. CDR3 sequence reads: CSARPSPYNEQFF. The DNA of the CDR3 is TGCAGTGCTAGGCCCTCGCCCTACAATGAGCAGTTCTTC.

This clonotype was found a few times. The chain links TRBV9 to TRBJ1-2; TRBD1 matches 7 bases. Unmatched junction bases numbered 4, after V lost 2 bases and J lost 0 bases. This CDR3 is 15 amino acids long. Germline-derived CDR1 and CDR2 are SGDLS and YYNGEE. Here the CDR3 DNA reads TGTGCCAGCAGCGTCGGGACAGCCACTAACTATGGCTACACCTTC. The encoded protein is CASSVGTATNYGYTF.

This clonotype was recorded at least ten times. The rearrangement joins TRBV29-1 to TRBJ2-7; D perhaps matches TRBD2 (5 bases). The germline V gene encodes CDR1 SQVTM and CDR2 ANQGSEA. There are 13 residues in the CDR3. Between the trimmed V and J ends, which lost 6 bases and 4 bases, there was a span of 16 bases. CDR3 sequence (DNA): TGCAGCGTCCGTGGTAGGTTAGCGTACGAGCAGTACTTC. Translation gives CSVRGRLAYEQYF.

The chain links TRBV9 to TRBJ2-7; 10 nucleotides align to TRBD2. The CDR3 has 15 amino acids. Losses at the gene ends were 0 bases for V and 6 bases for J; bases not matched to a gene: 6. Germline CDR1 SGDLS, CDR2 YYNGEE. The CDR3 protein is CASSVAASGSFEQYF. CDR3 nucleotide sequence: TGTGCCAGCAGCGTAGCCGCTAGCGGGAGTTTCGAGCAGTACTTC.

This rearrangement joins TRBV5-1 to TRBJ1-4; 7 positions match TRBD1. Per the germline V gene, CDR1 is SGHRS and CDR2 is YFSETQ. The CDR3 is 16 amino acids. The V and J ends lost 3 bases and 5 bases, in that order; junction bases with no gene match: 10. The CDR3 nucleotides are TGCGCCAGCAGCTGGACAGGTTACCCGCTAAATGAAAAACTGTTTTTT. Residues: CASSWTGYPLNEKLFF.

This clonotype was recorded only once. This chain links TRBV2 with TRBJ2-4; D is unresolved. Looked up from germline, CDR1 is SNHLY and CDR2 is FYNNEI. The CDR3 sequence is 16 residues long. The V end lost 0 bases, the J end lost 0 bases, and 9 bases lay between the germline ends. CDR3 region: CASSEARLVAKNIQYF. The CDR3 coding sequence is TGTGCCAGCAGTGAAGCGCGCCTAGTAGCCAAAAACATTCAGTACTTC.

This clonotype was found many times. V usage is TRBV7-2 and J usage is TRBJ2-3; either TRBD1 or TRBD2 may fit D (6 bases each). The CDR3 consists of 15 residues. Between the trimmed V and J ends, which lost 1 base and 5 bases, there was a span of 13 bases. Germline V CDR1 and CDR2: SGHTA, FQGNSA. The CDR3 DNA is TGTGCCAGCAGCTTAGGATCGGGGGCGAAAGATACGCAGTATTTT. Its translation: CASSLGSGAKDTQYF.

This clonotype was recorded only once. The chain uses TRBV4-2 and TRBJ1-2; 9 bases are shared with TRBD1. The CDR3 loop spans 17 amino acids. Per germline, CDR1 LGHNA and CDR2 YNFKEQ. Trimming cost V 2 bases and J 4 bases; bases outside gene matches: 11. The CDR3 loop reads CASSQHGDRVPVYGYTF. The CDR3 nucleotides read TGTGCCAGCAGCCAACATGGGGACAGGGTCCCTGTCTATGGCTACACCTTC.

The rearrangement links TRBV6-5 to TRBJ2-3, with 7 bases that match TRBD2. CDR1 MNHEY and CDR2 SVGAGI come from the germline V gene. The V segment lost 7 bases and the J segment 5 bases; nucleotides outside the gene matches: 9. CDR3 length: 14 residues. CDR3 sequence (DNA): TGTGCCAGCACCCAAAGAGCGGGACGAGATACGCAGTATTTT. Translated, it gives CASTQRAGRDTQYF.

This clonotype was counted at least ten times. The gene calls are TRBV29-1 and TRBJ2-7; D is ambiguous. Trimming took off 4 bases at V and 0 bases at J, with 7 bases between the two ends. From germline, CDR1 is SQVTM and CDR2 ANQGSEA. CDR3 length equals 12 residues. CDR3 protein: CSVVPSSYEQYF. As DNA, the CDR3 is TGCAGCGTTGTCCCCAGCTCCTACGAGCAGTACTTC.

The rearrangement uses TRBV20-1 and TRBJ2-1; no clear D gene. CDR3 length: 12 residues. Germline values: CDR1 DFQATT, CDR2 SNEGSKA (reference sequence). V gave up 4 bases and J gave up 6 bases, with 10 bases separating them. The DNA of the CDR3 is TGCAGTGCTATTTGGCGGTCCAATGAGCAGTTCTTC. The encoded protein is CSAIWRSNEQFF.